This T cell receptor beta chain was observed in a study of cytomegalovirus exposure and HLA in healthy donors. Study results and caveats: As was reported, the classifier diagnosed cytomegalovirus status with high specificity and sensitivity. In vitro, three CMV-associated chains proved specific for CMV antigens. Among TCR beta chains, those listed as cytomegalovirus-associated numbered 164.

Trimming removed 3 bases from V and 1 base from J; junction bases left unmatched: 4. The germline V gene encodes CDR1 SGHRS and CDR2 YFSETQ. The CDR3 has 14 amino acids. About this clone: Antigen: not known. This sample includes further DNA sequences coding for the same CDR3.

Sequencing was performed with immunoSEQ multiplex PCR; in TCRdb, only in-frame clones are kept and a portion is missing. The sample carries under 200,000 clones, around nine tenths recorded once. The rearrangement links TRBV5-1 to TRBJ2-7, with 7 bases matching TRBD1. The sequenced sample was PBMCs. This sequence originates from a woman aged 18-30 years in good health and CMV-seropositive. In DNA form, the CDR3 reads TGCGCCAGCAGCTCCGGGACAGCGTCCTACGAGCAGTACTTC. Translating gives CASSSGTASYEQYF.